This T cell receptor (beta chain) was sequenced in a study of CD8+ T cells in alopecia areata. General study points: Because one nonresponder was included, the link of baseline CD8+ expansion to response is considered uncertain. Numerous expanded lesional clones remained in scalp and blood during tofacitinib.

The CDR3 is 15 residues long. Germline CDR1 and CDR2: SGHNT and YYREEE (reference sequence). The ends were cut back, 1 base at V and 2 bases at J, with 12 bases in the middle. Treatment in this sample: oral pan-JAK inhibitor, 5-10 mg twice daily. As to this clone: Its matching antigen is unknown.

The authors extracted RNA and reverse transcribed it into cDNA as the sequencing template. Generated by immunoSEQ multiplex PCR, the TCRdb table keeps only in-frame clones and is missing some. The sample consists of about 200,000 clones, 58% of them appearing once. The receptor comes from a human donor with alopecia areata. This material consisted of CD4+ T cells sorted from blood, taken at week 24, from a patient treated with tofacitinib. The chain employs TRBV5-4 and TRBJ2-5; D gene ambiguous. Here the CDR3 reads CASSLSPRDQETQYF. The CDR3 coding sequence is TGTGCCAGCAGCTTGTCTCCTAGAGATCAAGAGACCCAGTACTTC. The complete variable domain, with remaining parts taken from reference TRBV5-4 and TRBJ2-5, reads ETGVTQSPTHLIKTRGQQVTLRCSSQSGHNTVSWYQQALGQGPQFIFQYYREEENGRGNFPPRFSGLQFPNYSSELNVNALELDDSALYLCASSLSPRDQETQYFGPGTRLLVL.